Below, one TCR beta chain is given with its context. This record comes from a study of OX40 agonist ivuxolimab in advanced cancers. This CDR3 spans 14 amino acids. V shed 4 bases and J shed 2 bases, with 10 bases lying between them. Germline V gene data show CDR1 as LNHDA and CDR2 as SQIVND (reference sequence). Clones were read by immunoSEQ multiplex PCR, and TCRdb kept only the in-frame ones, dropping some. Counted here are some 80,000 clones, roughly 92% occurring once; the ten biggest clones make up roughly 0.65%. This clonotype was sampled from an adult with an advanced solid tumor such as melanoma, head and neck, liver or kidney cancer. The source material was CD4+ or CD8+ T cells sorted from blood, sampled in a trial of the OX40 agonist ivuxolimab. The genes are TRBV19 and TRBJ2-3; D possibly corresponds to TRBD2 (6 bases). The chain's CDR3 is CASSSSGATDTQYF. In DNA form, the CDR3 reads TGTGCCAGTAGTAGTAGCGGAGCCACAGATACGCAGTATTTT.